The 17 T cell receptor beta chains presented below share a single source sample, sequenced in a study of blood T cells in healthy people across ages. A second PCR, run for roughly 6 to 11 cycles, used a sample-barcoded 5' primer plus a J-beta primer mix. Using its own MiXCR run on the 5' RACE reads, TCRdb lists one record per CDR3 protein. Of roughly 930,000 distinct CDR3 sequences in the sample, 48% were seen once. Sequenced input: blood. The receptors shown here come from a man aged 25-45 years in good health.

This clonotype was counted ten times or more. The chain couples TRBV4-2 to TRBJ2-1; D ambiguous. The germline CDR1 and CDR2 sequences are LGHNA and YNFKEQ. CDR3 size: 13 residues. Between the trimmed V and J ends, which lost 0 bases and 6 bases, there was a span of 6 bases. CDR3 sequence reads: CASSQEIINEQFF. The CDR3 bases are TGTGCCAGCAGCCAAGAGATTATCAATGAGCAGTTCTTC.

The gene calls are TRBV6-1 and TRBJ2-1; no clear D gene. Germline lookup yields CDR1 MNHNS and CDR2 SASEGT. CDR3 length: 15 amino acids. V was cut by 6 bases and J by 0 bases, with 12 bases left in between. As DNA, the CDR3 is TGTGCCAGCAGCACCCACCAGAGCTCCTACAATGAGCAGTTCTTC. Translation gives CASSTHQSSYNEQFF.

The chain links TRBV28 to TRBJ1-2, with D unclear. The CDR3 has 15 amino acids. Trimming cost V 5 bases and J 3 bases, with 16 bases left between them. Germline CDR1 MDHEN, CDR2 SYDVKM. This chain's CDR3 is CASSLPGESHYGYTF. CDR3 coding DNA: TGTGCCAGCAGTCTACCTGGGGAAAGTCACTATGGCTACACCTTC.

CDR3 nucleotides: TGTGCCAGCAGCCTGGGTCCTTATCTTTCTAGCGGCTACACCTTC. Its translation: CASSLGPYLSSGYTF. The chain joins TRBV28 to TRBJ1-2; D not certain. Germline V gives CDR1 MDHEN, CDR2 SYDVKM. Deletions cut 6 bases from V and 8 bases from J, with 22 bases between. This CDR3 region has 15 residues.

For the CDR3, the DNA is TGTGCCAGCTCGTCAACGAGGGGCAACTATGGCTACACCTTC. Its translation: CASSSTRGNYGYTF. V usage is TRBV18 and J usage is TRBJ1-2, with D possibly matching TRBD1 (5 bases). The CDR3 sequence is 14 residues long. V was trimmed by 6 bases and J by 2 bases, leaving 13 bases between them. Germline V gene data show CDR1 as KGHSH and CDR2 as LQKENI.

In this sample, this clonotype turned up once. J is TRBJ2-5 and V is TRBV6-1; TRBD2 might be the D (5 bases). V lost 4 bases and J lost 2, with 14 bases in between. The germline gives CDR1 MNHNS, CDR2 SASEGT. This CDR3 region has 15 residues. The CDR3 coding sequence is TGTGCCAGCAGTGCGTGGAGAACTAGTCAAGAGACCCAGTACTTC. Translating gives CASSAWRTSQETQYF.

This clonotype was picked up a small number of times. This chain links TRBV6-7 with TRBJ1-5; D remains ambiguous. TRBV6-7 is assigned to the ORF class and has an uncertain function. V lost 4 bases and J lost 2, with 21 bases in between. The CDR3 is 18 amino acids. This chain's CDR3 is CASSSGPGGEGRNQPQHF. The DNA for the CDR3 is TGTGCCAGCAGTTCCGGACCGGGTGGAGAGGGCCGCAATCAGCCCCAGCATTTT.

This clonotype was seen a handful of times. The rearrangement joins TRBV6-2 or TRBV6-3 to TRBJ2-7; 11 bases are a match to TRBD2. The CDR3 contains 14 residues. Germline loops: CDR1 MNHEY, CDR2 SVGEGT. Trimming cost V 8 bases and J 3 bases; bases outside gene matches: 6. The CDR3 region is CASSTSGRYYEQYF. DNA of the CDR3: TGTGCCAGCTCCACTAGCGGGAGATACTACGAGCAGTACTTC.

The V and J genes are TRBV12-3 or TRBV12-4 and TRBJ2-3, with D possibly matching TRBD2 (5 bases). Trimming shortened V by 3 bases and J by 1 base, and 14 bases separated the two germline ends. This CDR3 has 16 amino acids. The CDR3 sequence is CASSLGIHGGTDTQYF. In nucleotides, the CDR3 is TGTGCCAGCAGTTTGGGTATACACGGGGGCACAGATACGCAGTATTTT.

The chain links TRBV6-5 to TRBJ2-1; 11 nucleotides line up with TRBD2. The CDR3 has 14 residues. Germline V lookup: CDR1 MNHEY, CDR2 SVGAGI. Trimming took 4 bases from V and 9 from J; bases not matched to a gene: 5. The CDR3 DNA is TGTGCCAGCAGTTTTAGCGGGGGGGCCACTGAGCAGTTCTTC. It codes for CASSFSGGATEQFF.

The chain couples TRBV4-1 to TRBJ1-2, with TRBD1 matching 8 bases. The V gene end was trimmed by 0 bases and the J gene end by 4 bases; junction bases not matched to a gene: 7. Germline assignment: CDR1 MGHRA and CDR2 YSYEKL. The CDR3 contains 16 residues. For the CDR3, the DNA is TGCGCCAGCAGCCAAGATCTCGGACAGGGAAGCTATGGCTACACCTTC. Amino acid sequence: CASSQDLGQGSYGYTF.

This clonotype was seen more than once but under ten times. The rearrangement joins TRBV4-1 to TRBJ2-5; maybe TRBD1 (5 bases). V was shortened by 1 base and J by 2 bases, with 8 bases between the two germline ends. CDR1 MGHRA and CDR2 YSYEKL come from the germline V gene. This CDR3 is built from 14 residues. CDR3 loop: CASSQVAGQETQYF. CDR3 DNA: TGCGCCAGCAGCCAAGTCGCAGGGCAAGAGACCCAGTACTTC.

The chain uses TRBV7-3 and TRBJ2-1; TRBD1 matches 7 bases. The CDR3 consists of 14 residues. Germline V gene lookup returns CDR1 SGHTA and CDR2 FQGTGA. The V gene end was trimmed by 2 bases and the J gene end by 9 bases; junction bases not matched to a gene: 7. For the CDR3, the DNA is TGTGCCAGCAGCTTACCAGACAGGGTCACTGAGCAGTTCTTC. It is translated as CASSLPDRVTEQFF.

The chain links TRBV29-1 to TRBJ2-5, with TRBD2 as a possible D gene (5 bases). The germline gives CDR1 SQVTM, CDR2 ANQGSEA. The CDR3 totals 13 residues. The ends were cut back, 6 bases at V and 4 bases at J, with 15 bases in the middle. CDR3 region: CSVEDGERETQYF. The CDR3 DNA sequence: TGCAGCGTGGAGGACGGGGAACGAGAGACCCAGTACTTC. The full variable domain, completed using reference TRBV29-1 and TRBJ2-5, is SAVISQKPSRDICQRGTSLTIQCQVDSQVTMMFWYRQQPGQSLTLIATANQGSEATYESGFVIDKFPISRPNLTFSTLTVSNMSPEDSSIYLCSVEDGERETQYFGPGTRLLVL.

With regard to this clonotype: As the CDR3 is not closed by the conserved phenylalanine or tryptophan, this likely results from a read error. The chain couples TRBV20-1 to TRBJ2-7, with TRBD1 matching over 7 bases. Per germline, CDR1 DFQATT and CDR2 SNEGSKA (reference sequence). The V segment lost 1 base and the J segment 0 bases; nucleotides outside the gene matches: 9. CDR3 length: 16 residues. The CDR3 DNA reads TGCAGTGCTAGAGTTAACAGGGGCCTTAGCTCCTACGAGCAGTACTTA. This encodes CSARVNRGLSSYEQYL.

This rearrangement joins TRBV6-2 or TRBV6-3 to TRBJ2-7, with D perhaps matching TRBD2 (5 bases). Trimming took off 5 bases at V and 5 bases at J, with 19 bases between the two ends. CDR3 size: 15 residues. Germline assignment: CDR1 MNHEY and CDR2 SVGEGT. CDR3 sequence: CASSHRYVGVHEQYF. DNA for the CDR3: TGTGCCAGCAGTCACCGTTACGTGGGAGTCCACGAGCAGTACTTC.

The chain combines TRBV10-3 with TRBJ2-7; 14 nucleotides match TRBD2. J gave up 4 bases and V 7 bases, and 6 bases lay outside the gene matches. Germline CDR1 ENHRY, CDR2 SYGVKD. This CDR3 region has 15 residues. CDR3 sequence: CAITGGLAGEYEQYF. For the CDR3, the DNA is TGTGCCATCACCGGGGGACTAGCGGGAGAATACGAGCAGTACTTC.